The 13 T cell receptor beta chains listed next were all sequenced from one sample in a study of T cells in Graves' hyperthyroidism and ophthalmopathy. Amplification of TCR beta CDR3 regions used RNA as the template. The HTBI primer set served for first-round RT-PCR of the TCR CDR3. MiXCR, run by TCRdb on the multiplex PCR reads, gives a single entry per CDR3 protein. The sample includes some 270,000 distinct CDR3 sequences, about an eighth of them seen just once. Sequenced material: blood. The receptors were gathered from a woman in her 30s with Graves' hyperthyroidism that later progressed to Graves' ophthalmopathy.

This clonotype was recorded a few times. This chain joins TRBV14 and TRBJ2-3, with unresolved D. Germline-derived CDR1 and CDR2 are SGHDN and FVKESK. The ends were cut back, 2 bases at V and 2 bases at J, with 14 bases in the middle. The CDR3 is made up of 16 amino acids. As DNA, the CDR3 is TGTGCCAGCAGCCAAAGGCCCAGGTCCTTCACAGATACGCAGTATTTT. Protein sequence: CASSQRPRSFTDTQYF.

In this sample, this clonotype turned up many times. CDR3 DNA sequence: TGCAGTGCTAGAGATCGGGCAGGACTAGCGGGTCCGAGCTCCTACAATGAGCAGTTCTTC. It codes for CSARDRAGLAGPSSYNEQFF. The chain joins TRBV20-1 to TRBJ2-1; 11 bases match TRBD2. Germline trimming cut 0 bases from V and 0 bases from J; bases unmatched to any gene: 13. CDR3 length: 20 residues. In germline, CDR1 is DFQATT, CDR2 SNEGSKA (reference sequence).

This clonotype appeared many times. The chain recombines TRBV5-1 with TRBJ2-2; 9 nucleotides line up with TRBD2. The germline V gene has CDR1 SGHRS and CDR2 YFSETQ. This CDR3 has 14 amino acids. V shed 3 bases and J 6 bases; nucleotides not matched to a gene: 3. The CDR3 DNA reads as TGCGCCAGCAGCTATAGCGGGGGATCCGGGGAGCTGTTTTTT. Amino acids: CASSYSGGSGELFF.

Points on this clonotype: This could be a read error, since a much larger clone is one nucleotide away. The genes are TRBV27 and TRBJ2-1; perhaps TRBD2 as D (6 bases). The V gene's germline CDR1 is MNHEY and CDR2 SMNVEV (reference sequence). The CDR3 is 12 amino acids. The CDR3 coding sequence is TGTGCCGGCAGTTTCCTGGCGGGACCGCAGTTCTTC. It encodes CAGSFLAGPQFF.

There are many counts of this clonotype. V and J are TRBV2 and TRBJ2-5; no clear D. The V end lost 6 bases, the J end lost 0 bases, and 5 bases lay between the germline ends. Germline CDR1 reads SNHLY; CDR2 reads FYNNEI. This CDR3 has 12 residues. This CDR3 is CASRDYQETQYF. CDR3 coding DNA: TGTGCCAGCAGAGACTACCAAGAGACCCAGTACTTC.

This clonotype was seen at least ten times. The chain recombines TRBV2 with TRBJ1-1; D gene uncertain. The CDR3 consists of 14 residues. The V end lost 8 bases, the J end lost 4 bases, and 17 bases lay between the germline ends. Germline V gives CDR1 SNHLY, CDR2 FYNNEI. CDR3 in amino acids: CASLRESVPTEAFF. In DNA form, the CDR3 reads TGTGCCAGCCTGAGGGAATCCGTACCCACTGAAGCTTTCTTT.

This clonotype was seen only a few times. The chain links TRBV19 to TRBJ2-5; 11 bases are a match to TRBD1. CDR1 is LNHDA, CDR2 SQIVND, per germline (reference sequence). The trim removed 4 bases at V and 1 base at J, leaving 5 bases unmatched. This CDR3 has 16 residues. DNA for the CDR3: TGTGCCAGTAGTAGGACAGGGGGCGGTCCCCAAGAGACCCAGTACTTC. As protein: CASSRTGGGPQETQYF. Supplemented by reference TRBV19 and TRBJ2-5, the full variable domain reads DGGITQSPKYLFRKEGQNVTLSCEQNLNHDAMYWYRQDPGQGLRLIYYSQIVNDFQKGDIAEGYSVSREKKESFPLTVTSAQKNPTAFYLCASSRTGGGPQETQYFGPGTRLLVL.

This clonotype has ten or more counts. J is TRBJ2-7 and V is TRBV28; TRBD2 matches 10 bases. Trimming removed 5 bases from V and 3 bases from J; junction bases left unmatched: 10. The CDR3 is made up of 16 amino acids. The germline CDR1 and CDR2 sequences are MDHEN and SYDVKM. CDR3 in DNA: TGTGCCAGCAGTCCGCTTACTAGCGGGACTTTCTACGAGCAGTACTTC. Protein product: CASSPLTSGTFYEQYF.

Comment on this clonotype: This could be a read error, since a much larger clone is one nucleotide away. This chain uses TRBV10-3 with TRBJ1-2; perhaps TRBD1 as D (5 bases). V gave up 4 bases and J gave up 4 bases, with 16 bases separating them. CDR1 and CDR2 from the germline V gene are ENHRY and SYGVKD. The CDR3 totals 15 residues. Written as DNA, the CDR3 is TGTGCCATCAGTGGATCCCCAACAGGAGTCTATGGCTACACCTTC. Translated: CAISGSPTGVYGYTF.

This clonotype was found many times. This chain connects TRBV20-1 to TRBJ2-5; TRBD1 is a possible D gene (5 bases). Germline V CDR1 and CDR2: DFQATT, SNEGSKA (reference sequence). The CDR3 length is 13 residues. V was trimmed by 3 bases and J by 2 bases, leaving 10 bases between them. In DNA form, the CDR3 reads TGCAGTGCTAGGGCAGGGCGACAAGAGACCCAGTACTTC. Translation: CSARAGRQETQYF.

This clonotype was recorded many times. The J gene is TRBJ2-3, the V gene TRBV11-3, with 9 bases aligning to TRBD1. From germline, CDR1 is SGHNT and CDR2 YENEEA. There are 15 residues in the CDR3. J gave up 6 bases and V 5 bases, and 9 bases lay outside the gene matches. The CDR3 reads CASSIGTGRTDTQYF. The CDR3 DNA is TGTGCCAGCAGCATAGGGACAGGGCGAACGGATACGCAGTATTTT. The whole variable domain, filled in from reference TRBV11-3 and TRBJ2-3, reads EAGVVQSPRYKIIEKKQPVAFWCNPISGHNTLYWYLQNLGQGPELLIRYENEEAVDDSQLPKDRFSAERLKGVDSTLKIQPAELGDSAVYLCASSIGTGRTDTQYFGPGTRLTVL.

This clonotype was detected ten times or more. The CDR3 loop is CATSEPGQGTSEYTGELFF. The CDR3 nucleotides are TGTGCCACCAGTGAGCCTGGCCAAGGGACTAGCGAATACACCGGGGAGCTGTTTTTT. This rearrangement joins TRBV24-1 to TRBJ2-2; 10 nucleotides agree with TRBD2. Trimming at V came to 4 bases and at J to 3 bases, leaving 13 bases not matched to a gene. This CDR3 region has 19 residues. In germline, CDR1 is KGHDR, CDR2 SFDVKD.

The sample holds many counts of this clonotype. This chain links TRBV11-2 with TRBJ2-5, with 8 bases that match TRBD2. Germline CDR1 SGHAT, CDR2 FQNNGV. V was pared by 4 bases and J by 5 bases, with 12 bases of the junction left unmatched. The CDR3 covers 16 residues. The CDR3, as DNA: TGTGCCAGCAGCTCTTCTCGGGAGGGGCGGGCGGAGACCCAGTACTTC. Translation: CASSSSREGRAETQYF.